The 6 T cell receptor beta chains in this list originate from one sample, sequenced in a study of control samples from healthy donors and cancer patients. Using immunoSEQ multiplex PCR, the repertoire was profiled, and TCRdb retains in-frame clones only, with some absent. The sample has 89,000 or so clones, about 90% seen once. The sample was blood. These receptor sequences come from a man over 45 in good health.

The chain links TRBV28 to TRBJ1-5; D call uncertain. The CDR3 contains 15 residues. Germline values: CDR1 MDHEN, CDR2 SYDVKM. Trimming stripped 3 bases from V and 1 base from J, with 10 bases between. The CDR3 reads CASSLLDGSNQPQHF. DNA for the CDR3: TGTGCCAGCAGTTTGCTCGACGGAAGCAATCAGCCCCAGCATTTT. Combining the CDR3 with reference TRBV28 and TRBJ1-5 gives the whole variable domain DVKVTQSSRYLVKRTGEKVFLECVQDMDHENMFWYRQDPGLGLRLIYFSYDVKMKEKGDIPEGYSVSREKKERFSLILESASTNQTSMYLCASSLLDGSNQPQHFGDGTRLSIL.

This sequence joins TRBV6-1 and TRBJ1-5; D unresolved. CDR3 length: 13 residues. Per the germline V gene, CDR1 is MNHNS and CDR2 is SASEGT. Trimming pared 1 base from V and 9 bases from J, leaving 10 bases between. CDR3 protein: CASSEGHVPPQHF. The CDR3 DNA is TGTGCCAGCAGTGAAGGCCACGTCCCGCCCCAGCATTTT.

The genes are TRBV19 and TRBJ1-1; 7 nucleotides match TRBD1. Germline V gene data show CDR1 as LNHDA and CDR2 as SQIVND (reference sequence). V was pared by 7 bases and J by 3 bases, with 11 bases of the junction left unmatched. This CDR3 region has 15 residues. The CDR3 region has the DNA TGTGCCAGTATTTCTTCGACAGGGAGGGACACTGAAGCTTTCTTT. It is translated as CASISSTGRDTEAFF. The whole variable domain, filled in from reference TRBV19 and TRBJ1-1, reads DGGITQSPKYLFRKEGQNVTLSCEQNLNHDAMYWYRQDPGQGLRLIYYSQIVNDFQKGDIAEGYSVSREKKESFPLTVTSAQKNPTAFYLCASISSTGRDTEAFFGQGTRLTVV.

This chain uses TRBV6-2 or TRBV6-3 with TRBJ1-5; D is unresolved. Between the trimmed V and J ends, which lost 2 bases and 7 bases, there was a span of 6 bases. The CDR3 extends over 12 amino acids. Germline CDR1 MNHEY, CDR2 SVGEGT. The CDR3 protein is CASSYRLQPQHF. In DNA form, the CDR3 reads TGTGCCAGCAGTTACCGCCTCCAGCCCCAGCATTTT.

The chain links TRBV5-1 to TRBJ2-1; TRBD2 aligns across 7 bases. This CDR3 comprises 15 residues. The ends lost 0 bases at V and 7 bases at J; junction bases unmatched: 7. From germline, CDR1 is SGHRS and CDR2 YFSETQ. For the CDR3, the DNA is TGCGCCAGCAGCTTGGGAGGAGGGACTAAGAATGAGCAGTTCTTC. It is translated as CASSLGGGTKNEQFF.

V is TRBV2 and J is TRBJ2-3, with a possible D match to TRBD2 (6 bases). The CDR3 has 14 residues. Germline lookup yields CDR1 SNHLY and CDR2 FYNNEI. Trimming stripped 5 bases from V and 4 bases from J, with 13 bases between. Here the CDR3 reads CASSWDFIADTQYF. The CDR3, as DNA: TGTGCCAGCAGTTGGGACTTTATCGCAGATACGCAGTATTTT.